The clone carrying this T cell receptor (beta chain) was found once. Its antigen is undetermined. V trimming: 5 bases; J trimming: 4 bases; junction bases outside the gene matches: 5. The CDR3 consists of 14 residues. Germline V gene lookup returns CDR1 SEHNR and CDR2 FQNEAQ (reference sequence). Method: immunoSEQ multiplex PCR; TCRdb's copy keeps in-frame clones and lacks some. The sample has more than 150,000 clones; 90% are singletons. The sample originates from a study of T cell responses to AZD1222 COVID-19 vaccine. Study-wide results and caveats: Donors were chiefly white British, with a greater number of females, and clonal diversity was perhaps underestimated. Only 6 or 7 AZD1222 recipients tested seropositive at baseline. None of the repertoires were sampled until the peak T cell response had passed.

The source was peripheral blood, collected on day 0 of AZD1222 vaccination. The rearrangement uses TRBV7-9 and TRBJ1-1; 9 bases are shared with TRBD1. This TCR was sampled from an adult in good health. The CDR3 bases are TGTGCCAGCAGCCCGGGACAGGGCGTCACTGAAGCTTTCTTT. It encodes CASSPGQGVTEAFF.